This T cell receptor (beta chain) came from a study of T cells in tuberculosis. The study, taken as a whole, reports: The TCR-beta difference was not significant; alpha differences partly reflected length.

Regarding this clone: Its antigen is not identified.

The germline V gene has CDR1 SGHRS and CDR2 YFSETQ. The length of the CDR3 is 15 residues. V lost 0 bases, J lost 7 bases, and 17 bases lay in between. Sequencing was performed with immunoSEQ multiplex PCR; in TCRdb, only in-frame clones are kept and a portion is missing. The sample consists of 30,000 or so clones, around 95% of them appearing once. Sequencing input: PBMCs. This chain links TRBV5-1 with TRBJ2-7; D might be TRBD2 (6 bases). The receptor comes from a donor between 10 and 35 years old with latent tuberculosis or without tuberculosis infection. The CDR3 DNA reads as TGCGCCAGCAGCTTGGACCCGGGAGCAGCCCGGGAGCAGTACTTC. It is translated as CASSLDPGAAREQYF.